The 25 T cell receptor beta chains in this list originate from one sample, sequenced in a study of vaccination and CD4 T cells after COVID-19. Cultured CD4+ T cell DNA underwent sequencing with the Oncomine TCR Beta short-read assay. TCRdb re-called the PCR reads with MiXCR, one entry per CDR3 protein. The table records tens of thousands of distinct CDR3 sequences, under 70% of them present only once. Treatment indicated: roughly ten-day PBMC culture with coronavirus spike peptide pools or control peptides (ViraFEST assay). Their cognate antigens are unknown. Material for sequencing was CD4+ T cells from blood, cultured in vitro. The receptors were gathered from a human donor who had recovered from COVID-19.

In this sample, this clonotype turned up a few times. The CDR3 DNA sequence: TGTGCCACCCCGACAGGGGTTAACTATGGCTACACCTTC. Translation: CATPTGVNYGYTF. The chain has TRBV15 and TRBJ1-2, with 8 bases that match TRBD1. The CDR3 loop spans 13 amino acids. J was trimmed by 1 base and V by 8 bases; bases with no gene match: 3. The germline V gene has CDR1 LNHNV and CDR2 YYDKDF (reference sequence).

This sequence joins TRBV6-1 and TRBJ1-6; D call uncertain. The CDR3 loop spans 16 amino acids. Trimming removed 8 bases from V and 7 bases from J, with 21 bases in between. Germline V gives CDR1 MNHNS, CDR2 SASEGT. Here the CDR3 DNA reads TGTGCCAGCCGCCGAGGCGAACGTCTGACCAATTCACCCCTCCACTTT. Its protein is CASRRGERLTNSPLHF.

The gene calls are TRBV6-1 and TRBJ2-2, with no clear D. Trimming cost V 7 bases and J 0 bases, with 9 bases left between them. The germline V gene encodes CDR1 MNHNS and CDR2 SASEGT. The CDR3 length is 14 residues. The CDR3 nucleotides are TGTGCCAGCATGCAAGGGACGAACACCGGGGAGCTGTTTTTT. Its translation is CASMQGTNTGELFF.

The chain has TRBV6-1 and TRBJ2-7; 9 positions agree with TRBD1. The V and J ends lost 6 bases and 1 base, in that order; junction bases with no gene match: 4. Germline V gene lookup returns CDR1 MNHNS and CDR2 SASEGT. CDR3 size: 14 residues. The CDR3 DNA sequence: TGTGCCAGCAGCGGGACAGGGTTTTCCTACGAGCAGTACTTC. Translation: CASSGTGFSYEQYF.

The CDR3 protein is CASSQDEGTAIQTQYF. For the CDR3, the DNA is TGTGCCAGCAGCCAAGATGAGGGGACAGCGATACAGACCCAGTACTTC. The rearrangement joins TRBV4-2 to TRBJ2-7; 7 bases line up with TRBD1. Near its end, the DNA agrees better with TRBJ2-5, so the J call may be wrong. Looked up from germline, CDR1 is LGHNA and CDR2 is YNFKEQ. The CDR3 runs to 16 residues.

This rearrangement joins TRBV7-2 to TRBJ1-6; D is uncertain. The V gene's germline CDR1 is SGHTA and CDR2 FQGNSA. V lost 6 bases and J 9 bases, leaving 18 bases between the germline ends. This CDR3 is built from 15 residues. In DNA form, the CDR3 reads TGTGCCAGCAGGCTTAGTCCGGCCGGGAGTTCACCCCTCCACTTT. It encodes CASRLSPAGSSPLHF.

This chain's CDR3 is CASSPRRDGPEQYF. The CDR3 bases are TGTGCCAGTAGCCCACGACGAGATGGCCCCGAGCAGTACTTC. The rearrangement uses TRBV19 and TRBJ2-7; D ambiguous. Germline V gene data show CDR1 as LNHDA and CDR2 as SQIVND (reference sequence). The CDR3 is 14 residues long. The ends were cut back, 6 bases at V and 6 bases at J, with 18 bases in the middle.

The chain recombines TRBV19 with TRBJ1-6; the D is unclear. Per the germline V gene, CDR1 is LNHDA and CDR2 is SQIVND (reference sequence). V shed 9 bases and J shed 0 bases, with 15 bases lying between them. The CDR3 is made up of 16 amino acids. The CDR3 DNA sequence: TGTGCCAGCCAGGCTACAGCAAGCTCCTATAATTCACCCCTCCACTTT. It specifies CASQATASSYNSPLHF.

This chain connects TRBV7-3 to TRBJ2-4; D possibly uses TRBD1 or TRBD2 (5 bases each). CDR1 and CDR2 (germline): SGHTA, FQGTGA. The CDR3 has 12 residues. The V end lost 6 bases, the J end lost 13 bases, and 16 bases lay between the germline ends. CDR3 coding DNA: TGTGCCAGCAGTATATTCTCGGGACCGCAGTACTTC. Protein product: CASSIFSGPQYF.

This rearrangement joins TRBV20-1 to TRBJ1-2; D is possibly TRBD1 (5 bases). The germline V gene has CDR1 DFQATT and CDR2 SNEGSKA (reference sequence). Trimming shortened V by 0 bases and J by 2 bases, and 13 bases separated the two germline ends. CDR3 length: 15 amino acids. DNA for the CDR3: TGCAGTGCTAGAGATCAGGGTCTATACAACTATGGCTACACCTTC. Translated, it gives CSARDQGLYNYGYTF.

This clonotype appeared a few times. This chain links TRBV7-6 with TRBJ1-3; D is unresolved. Germline lookup yields CDR1 SGHVS and CDR2 FNYEAQ. With 0 bases removed from V and 4 bases from J, the gap between germline ends came to 7 bases. The CDR3 contains 14 residues. Here the CDR3 DNA reads TGTGCCAGCAGCTTAGCGACACGGGGAAACACCATATATTTT. Protein: CASSLATRGNTIYF.

This clonotype was counted a few times. The genes are TRBV20-1 and TRBJ2-7, with 10 bases lining up with TRBD2. Looked up from germline, CDR1 is DFQATT and CDR2 is SNEGSKA (reference sequence). The CDR3 is made up of 17 amino acids. With 3 bases clipped from V and 0 bases from J, the junction kept 11 bases outside the gene matches. CDR3 residues: CSASPSSGGEISYEQYF. In nucleotides, the CDR3 is TGCAGTGCTAGTCCATCTAGCGGGGGCGAAATCTCCTACGAGCAGTACTTC.

The rearrangement joins TRBV11-3 to TRBJ1-1; tentatively, D is TRBD1 (5 bases). Germline V gene data show CDR1 as SGHNT and CDR2 as YENEEA. CDR3 length equals 12 residues. The V gene lost 4 bases and the J gene lost 8 bases, with 11 bases spanning the gap. The chain's CDR3 is CASSSRQSEAFF. DNA of the CDR3: TGTGCCAGCAGCTCTAGACAGTCCGAAGCTTTCTTT.

V gene TRBV4-2 combines with J gene TRBJ2-5; TRBD1 aligns across 8 bases. This CDR3 has 15 amino acids. Trimming at V came to 4 bases and at J to 2 bases, leaving 6 bases not matched to a gene. The germline V gene has CDR1 LGHNA and CDR2 YNFKEQ. CDR3 sequence reads: CASSRQDRGQETQYF. CDR3 in DNA: TGTGCCAGCAGCCGACAAGACAGGGGTCAAGAGACCCAGTACTTC.

This clonotype was seen more than once but under ten times. The chain is built from TRBV7-2 and TRBJ2-7; maybe TRBD1 (5 bases). Germline V CDR1 and CDR2: SGHTA, FQGNSA. This CDR3 contains 13 residues. V was trimmed by 2 bases and J by 6 bases, leaving 11 bases between them. In DNA form, the CDR3 reads TGTGCCAGCAGCTTAATGGTCAGGGTCGAGCAGTACTTC. Translation gives CASSLMVRVEQYF.

This rearrangement joins TRBV27 to TRBJ1-1; D gene unclear. From germline, CDR1 is MNHEY and CDR2 SMNVEV (reference sequence). CDR3 length: 15 amino acids. V shed 5 bases and J shed 7 bases, with 20 bases lying between them. The CDR3, as DNA: TGTGCCAGCAGTCCCCTGGGGAGGACCGAGGTTGAAGCTTTCTTT. It encodes CASSPLGRTEVEAFF.

The rearrangement joins TRBV2 to TRBJ2-1; possibly TRBD2 for D (5 bases). Germline CDR1 is SNHLY and CDR2 is FYNNEI. This CDR3 comprises 12 residues. Trimming left V 5 bases short and J 10 bases short, with 12 bases between. This chain's CDR3 is CASSPREWEQFF. CDR3 DNA: TGTGCCAGCAGTCCCCGGGAATGGGAGCAGTTCTTC. The variable domain in full, completed from reference TRBV2 and TRBJ2-1, reads EPEVTQTPSHQVTQMGQEVILRCVPISNHLYFYWYRQILGQKVEFLVSFYNNEISEKSEIFDDQFSVERPDGSNFTLKIRSTKLEDSAMYFCASSPREWEQFFGPGTRLTVL.

This clonotype was found once. This sequence joins TRBV6-1 and TRBJ2-7; D is unresolved. CDR1 and CDR2 from the germline V gene are MNHNS and SASEGT. Trimming cost V 6 bases and J 6 bases, with 9 bases left between them. This CDR3 has 11 amino acids. CDR3 protein: CASSRKSEQYF. As DNA, the CDR3 is TGTGCCAGCAGCCGAAAATCCGAGCAGTACTTC.

This chain joins TRBV6-1 and TRBJ2-7; 9 nucleotides agree with TRBD1. This CDR3 comprises 17 residues. J lost 0 bases, V lost 0 bases, and 6 bases had no gene match. The germline V gene encodes CDR1 MNHNS and CDR2 SASEGT. The CDR3 loop reads CASSEAARDRASYEQYF. The CDR3 DNA is TGTGCCAGCAGTGAAGCGGCCCGGGACAGGGCCTCCTACGAGCAGTACTTC.

The rearrangement joins TRBV11-3 to TRBJ2-1; 10 bases match TRBD2. Germline V lookup: CDR1 SGHNT, CDR2 YENEEA. The CDR3 runs 16 residues. The V segment lost 10 bases and the J segment 4 bases; nucleotides outside the gene matches: 13. The CDR3 region has the DNA TGTGCCACTTCAAGCGGGAGGGGACCCTCTTACAATGAGCAGTTCTTC. Translation: CATSSGRGPSYNEQFF.

The genes are TRBV6-1 and TRBJ1-2; TRBD1 matches 9 bases. The CDR3 contains 17 residues. From germline, CDR1 is MNHNS and CDR2 SASEGT. V dropped 5 bases and J dropped 2; count of bases not matched to a gene: 12. The CDR3 sequence is CASSPRDRVPRNYGYTF. The CDR3 DNA follows: TGTGCCAGCAGTCCCCGGGACAGGGTTCCAAGGAACTATGGCTACACCTTC.

The V call is TRBV5-1, the J call TRBJ1-2; maybe TRBD1 (5 bases). CDR3 length: 14 amino acids. Between the trimmed V and J ends, which lost 0 bases and 5 bases, there was a span of 11 bases. Germline V lookup: CDR1 SGHRS, CDR2 YFSETQ. The CDR3 protein is CASSLAQGGYGYTF. The CDR3 bases are TGCGCCAGCAGCTTGGCGCAGGGAGGGTATGGCTACACCTTC. Together with reference TRBV5-1 and TRBJ1-2, the CDR3 gives the full variable domain: KAGVTQTPRYLIKTRGQQVTLSCSPISGHRSVSWYQQTPGQGLQFLFEYFSETQRNKGNFPGRFSGRQFSNSRSEMNVSTLELGDSALYLCASSLAQGGYGYTFGSGTRLTVV.

This rearrangement joins TRBV24-1 to TRBJ1-6, with D possibly TRBD1 on 6 matching bases. The CDR3 extends over 16 amino acids. V lost 0 bases and J 10 bases, leaving 15 bases between the germline ends. CDR1 is KGHDR and CDR2 is SFDVKD in the germline V gene. For the CDR3, the DNA is TGTGCCACCAGTGATTTGGCAGGGGAGCGGGGATCACCCCTCCACTTT. It yields the protein CATSDLAGERGSPLHF.

This clonotype was counted a few times. This rearrangement joins TRBV19 to TRBJ2-7; D may be TRBD1 (6 bases). Germline assignment: CDR1 LNHDA and CDR2 SQIVND (reference sequence). V was pared by 4 bases and J by 0 bases, with 13 bases between. The CDR3 length is 15 residues. CDR3 DNA: TGTGCCAGTAGTAGCAGGGGCCATATCTCCTACGAGCAGTACTTC. Translated: CASSSRGHISYEQYF.

This rearrangement joins TRBV9 to TRBJ1-2, with a possible D match to TRBD1 (6 bases). Trimming shortened V by 3 bases and J by 4 bases, and 10 bases separated the two germline ends. Germline CDR1 and CDR2: SGDLS and YYNGEE. The CDR3 consists of 13 residues. In nucleotides, the CDR3 is TGTGCCAGCAGCGCAACAGGGATCTATGGCTACACCTTC. It codes for CASSATGIYGYTF.